This T cell receptor beta chain was identified during a study of a mutant IDH1 vaccine in newly diagnosed glioma. Study details: Vaccination began 4-6 weeks post radiotherapy alone, or with temozolomide cycles. Mean patient age was around 40 years; about 60% were male and around 38% female. Most patients had radiochemotherapy with temozolomide before enrollment; others had one alone.

Using immunoSEQ multiplex PCR, the repertoire was profiled, and TCRdb retains in-frame clones only, with some absent. The data show approximately 30,000 clones, around 83% seen once. Time point here: week 23, last vaccination. Doses consisted of 300 ug of mutant IDH1 20-mer peptide each, paired with topical imiquimod. The V segment lost 4 bases and the J segment 2 bases; nucleotides outside the gene matches: 6. The CDR3 is 16 amino acids. Germline V gene data show CDR1 as SGHRS and CDR2 as YFSETQ. To note about this clone: Antigen unknown.

The J gene is TRBJ2-2, the V gene TRBV5-1; 9 bases agree with TRBD2. The sample consisted of PBMCs, taken from a glioma patient whose treatment included an IDH1 peptide vaccine. The receptor was isolated from a woman aged 30 to 39 with glioma. As DNA, the CDR3 is TGCGCCAGCAGCCCAGCTAGCGGGGCCAACACCGGGGAGCTGTTTTTT. Protein product: CASSPASGANTGELFF.